Listed here are 24 T cell receptor beta chains from one sample, sequenced in a study of blood T cells in healthy people across ages. The second PCR ran roughly 7 to 12 cycles with a sample-barcoded 5' primer and J-beta primers. TCRdb re-derived calls from the 5' RACE reads in MiXCR, one entry per CDR3 protein. The sample includes 1.4 million to 1.5 million distinct CDR3 sequences, 42% seen only once; the top ten take roughly 7.9%. Input material: blood. The source of these receptors is a woman younger than 30 in good health.

The chain uses TRBV27 and TRBJ2-7; possible D gene TRBD1, 6 bases. V dropped 5 bases and J dropped 4 bases, with 15 bases sitting between them. CDR1 and CDR2 from the germline V gene are MNHEY and SMNVEV (reference sequence). The CDR3 has 14 residues. The CDR3 loop is CASSIGRGSYEQYF. In DNA form, the CDR3 reads TGTGCCAGCAGTATAGGCAGGGGTAGTTACGAGCAGTACTTC.

This clonotype was recorded a few times. The gene calls are TRBV5-1 and TRBJ1-1, with no clear D. V lost 4 bases, J lost 7 bases, and 14 bases lay in between. CDR1 SGHRS and CDR2 YFSETQ come from the germline V gene. The CDR3 totals 13 residues. CDR3 DNA: TGCGCCAGCAGCGCCCATGGGGAGGATGAAGCTTTCTTT. It codes for CASSAHGEDEAFF.

The chain is built from TRBV6-1 and TRBJ2-1; 10 bases align to TRBD2. Trimming cost V 8 bases and J 0 bases; bases outside gene matches: 16. CDR1 and CDR2 (germline): MNHNS, SASEGT. This CDR3 spans 19 amino acids. CDR3 sequence reads: CASLKSLAGAPSSYNEQFF. DNA for the CDR3: TGTGCCAGCCTCAAATCCCTAGCGGGGGCGCCGAGCTCCTACAATGAGCAGTTCTTC.

The CDR3 region has the DNA TGCGCCAGCAGCCTATCTCGGGACAGGAAGGATAGCAATCAGCCCCAGCATTTT. Translated, it gives CASSLSRDRKDSNQPQHF. The chain uses TRBV5-1 and TRBJ1-5; 8 nucleotides agree with TRBD1. Trimming at V came to 4 bases and at J to 0 bases, leaving 12 bases not matched to a gene. The germline CDR1 and CDR2 sequences are SGHRS and YFSETQ. This CDR3 spans 18 amino acids.

V gene TRBV20-1 combines with J gene TRBJ2-5, with 11 positions matching TRBD2. Germline trimming cut 1 base from V and 4 bases from J; bases unmatched to any gene: 11. Germline loops: CDR1 DFQATT, CDR2 SNEGSKA (reference sequence). This CDR3 is 17 amino acids long. Written as DNA, the CDR3 is TGCAGTGCTAGAGCACTAGCGGGAGAAGCCCCTGGAGAGACCCAGTACTTC. This translates into CSARALAGEAPGETQYF.

The genes are TRBV7-9 and TRBJ1-2; possibly TRBD1 for D (5 bases). The germline CDR1 and CDR2 sequences are SEHNR and FQNEAQ (reference sequence). With 4 bases removed from V and 10 bases from J, the gap between germline ends came to 13 bases. There are 12 residues in the CDR3. CDR3 residues: CASSSGPSSYTF. CDR3 coding DNA: TGTGCCAGCAGCTCGGGACCGTCCTCCTACACCTTC.

About this clonotype itself: A single base separates this from a much larger clone, so it may be a read error. This chain links TRBV7-3 with TRBJ2-3; D possibly corresponds to TRBD2 (6 bases). The CDR3 extends over 14 amino acids. From germline, CDR1 is SGHTA and CDR2 FQGTGA. V gave up 0 bases and J gave up 4 bases, with 8 bases separating them. The CDR3 DNA is TGTGCCAGCAGCTTAACTAGCGGCCCAGATACGCAGTATTTT. This sequence encodes CASSLTSGPDTQYF.

In its sample, this clonotype was seen a few times. The junction and the germline gene differ at one end; a read error may be behind it. The chain recombines TRBV7-7 with TRBJ2-5; 12 nucleotides agree with TRBD2. CDR1 is SSHAT and CDR2 is FNYEAQ in the germline V gene (reference sequence). The CDR3 is 15 amino acids. The CDR3 region is CASSSRLAGEETQYF. The CDR3 region has the DNA TGTGCTAGCAGCTCCCGACTAGCGGGGGAAGAGACCCAGTACTTC.

The chain recombines TRBV21-1 with TRBJ2-7. TRBV21-1 is annotated as a pseudogene. The CDR3 is 14 amino acids. This chain's CDR3 is CASSNNDTSYEQYF. The CDR3 DNA reads TGTGCCAGCAGCAACAACGACACCTCCTACGAGCAGTACTTC.

The chain employs TRBV2 and TRBJ2-5, with TRBD2 as a possible D gene (6 bases). Germline values: CDR1 SNHLY, CDR2 FYNNEI. The V and J ends lost 7 bases and 11 bases respectively, with 26 bases between them. CDR3 length equals 15 residues. This chain's CDR3 is CASKRVSVGPNEQYF. CDR3 sequence (DNA): TGTGCCAGCAAGCGGGTGAGCGTAGGACCCAATGAGCAGTACTTC. Combining the CDR3 with reference TRBV2 and TRBJ2-5 gives the whole variable domain EPEVTQTPSHQVTQMGQEVILRCVPISNHLYFYWYRQILGQKVEFLVSFYNNEISEKSEIFDDQFSVERPDGSNFTLKIRSTKLEDSAMYFCASKRVSVGPNEQYFGPGTRLLVL.

The chain carries TRBV7-2 and TRBJ2-5; TRBD2 aligns across 13 bases. The trim removed 5 bases at V and 0 bases at J, leaving 6 bases unmatched. CDR1 and CDR2 (germline): SGHTA, FQGNSA. The CDR3 length is 17 residues. Here the CDR3 reads CASSRGLAGTYQETQYF. CDR3 sequence (DNA): TGTGCCAGCAGCCGGGGACTAGCGGGGACCTACCAAGAGACCCAGTACTTC.

This chain connects TRBV12-3 or TRBV12-4 to TRBJ1-3; D perhaps matches TRBD1 (6 bases). The CDR3 sequence is 14 residues long. The V end lost 6 bases, the J end lost 0 bases, and 9 bases lay between the germline ends. Written as DNA, the CDR3 is TGTGCCAGCAGGCTGACAGGCTCTGGAAACACCATATATTTT. Translating gives CASRLTGSGNTIYF.

This clonotype was seen only a few times. The V gene is TRBV9, the J gene TRBJ2-7; 10 positions match TRBD1. With V trimmed by 0 bases and J by 2 bases, 2 bases remained unmatched. Germline lookup yields CDR1 SGDLS and CDR2 YYNGEE. The CDR3 totals 15 residues. The CDR3 nucleotides are TGTGCCAGCAGCGTAGGACAGGGGGCCACCTACGAGCAGTACTTC. It encodes CASSVGQGATYEQYF.

This clonotype came up a few times. The genes are TRBV29-1 and TRBJ1-1, with D maybe TRBD1 (6 bases). Germline V gives CDR1 SQVTM, CDR2 ANQGSEA. The CDR3 loop spans 14 amino acids. V lost 6 bases and J 4 bases, leaving 18 bases between the germline ends. Here the CDR3 reads CSVRDTGLGTEAFF. In DNA form, the CDR3 reads TGCAGCGTCCGGGACACCGGCCTGGGCACTGAAGCTTTCTTT.

V is TRBV7-9 and J is TRBJ1-1; D remains unclear. The germline V gene encodes CDR1 SEHNR and CDR2 FQNEAQ (reference sequence). The CDR3 runs to 16 residues. Deletions cut 1 base from V and 3 bases from J, with 15 bases between. CDR3: CASSLVPQEVDTEAFF. In DNA, the CDR3 is TGTGCCAGCAGCTTAGTCCCTCAGGAGGTGGACACTGAAGCTTTCTTT.

The chain recombines TRBV5-1 with TRBJ2-2, with D perhaps TRBD2 (6 bases). The CDR3 runs to 14 residues. Germline V gene lookup returns CDR1 SGHRS and CDR2 YFSETQ. Trimming stripped 4 bases from V and 7 bases from J, with 14 bases between. CDR3 amino acids: CASSPGGVIGELFF. In nucleotides, the CDR3 is TGCGCCAGCAGCCCCGGAGGGGTGATCGGGGAGCTGTTTTTT.

The genes are TRBV27 and TRBJ2-4; D is uncertain. The J call is doubtful: the DNA matches TRBJ2-7 better. Germline assignment: CDR1 MNHEY and CDR2 SMNVEV (reference sequence). The CDR3 covers 13 residues. CDR3 in DNA: TGTGCCAGCAGTCTTCGGATGTTGCACGAGCAGTACTTC. This sequence encodes CASSLRMLHEQYF.

The DNA for the CDR3 is TGTGCCATCAGTGAGAGTGGGGGGATCGAGACCCAGTTCTTC. Translation gives CAISESGGIETQFF. The rearrangement joins TRBV10-3 to TRBJ2-5; tentatively, D is TRBD2 (6 bases). The better agreement between TRBJ2-1 and the DNA end casts doubt on the J call. Looked up from germline, CDR1 is ENHRY and CDR2 is SYGVKD. There are 14 residues in the CDR3.

The V gene is TRBV11-2, the J gene TRBJ1-2; D remains unclear. This CDR3 region has 18 residues. With 0 bases removed from V and 5 bases from J, the gap between germline ends came to 22 bases. CDR1 and CDR2 from the germline V gene are SGHAT and FQNNGV. The DNA of the CDR3 is TGTGCCAGCAGCTTAGATGGGAGTAGTGACGTGACCCTTTATGGCTACACCTTC. It specifies CASSLDGSSDVTLYGYTF.

A few counts support this clonotype. The V and J genes are TRBV6-5 and TRBJ1-2; D is unresolved. The CDR3 spans 15 residues. V was cut by 2 bases and J by 6 bases, with 16 bases left in between. In germline, CDR1 is MNHEY, CDR2 SVGAGI. In nucleotides, the CDR3 is TGTGCCAGCAGTTACCGGACTTTCTTTCCCCATGGCTACACCTTC. Protein sequence: CASSYRTFFPHGYTF.

The chain's CDR3 is CASSLGHSKSYGYTF. The CDR3 coding sequence is TGTGCCAGCAGTTTAGGCCACTCAAAATCCTATGGCTACACCTTC. The chain employs TRBV12-3 or TRBV12-4 and TRBJ1-2; D gene ambiguous. The CDR3 is 15 amino acids. The V and J ends lost 1 base and 4 bases respectively, with 13 bases between them.

This clonotype was counted a few times. J is TRBJ2-3 and V is TRBV20-1; 8 nucleotides line up with TRBD1. This CDR3 is built from 12 residues. Germline V CDR1 and CDR2: DFQATT, SNEGSKA (reference sequence). J lost 4 bases, V lost 4 bases, and 1 base had no gene match. The CDR3 DNA reads as TGCAGTGCTACAGGGGGCGCAGATACGCAGTATTTT. It encodes CSATGGADTQYF.

V is TRBV29-1 and J is TRBJ2-7; 7 bases are shared with TRBD1. The CDR3 spans 12 residues. Germline V lookup: CDR1 SQVTM, CDR2 ANQGSEA. The V and J ends lost 5 bases and 2 bases, in that order; junction bases with no gene match: 3. This chain's CDR3 is CSVRQGAYEQYF. The CDR3, as DNA: TGCAGCGTTCGACAGGGCGCCTACGAGCAGTACTTC.

A remark on this clonotype: A much larger clone differs from this one at a single base, so this may be a read error. Here the CDR3 DNA reads TGTGCCATCAGTGAGGCCATAGCAGGGATCGAGCAGTACTTC. This translates into CAISEAIAGIEQYF. The chain links TRBV10-3 to TRBJ2-5, with D possibly TRBD1 on 5 matching bases. The end of the DNA is better explained by TRBJ2-7, so the J call may be wrong. Germline CDR1 reads ENHRY; CDR2 reads SYGVKD. CDR3 size: 14 residues.